This T cell receptor (beta chain) appears in the sequencing data of a study of T cell changes during pregnancy in multiple sclerosis (dated by TCRdb to between 2017 and 2020). Looking at the study overall: The study looked at changes in the T cell repertoire across pregnancy in women with multiple sclerosis.

Receptors were amplified or captured by the immunoSEQ multiplex PCR assay. Drawn from immuneACCESS, this table holds only the in-frame rearrangements with V and J called that TCRdb kept. Clones are partly lost; checked studies trace under half to an unresolved V gene and leave the rest unexplained. For this sample there are roughly 20,000 clones; 80% to 90% appear just once. The ten largest clones add up to approximately 7.4% of the sample. A remark on this clone: Its antigen is still unknown. No quality values exist for individual bases; no much larger clone is one base distant.

The origin of this receptor is a female donor in good health, enrolled as a control in a pregnancy study. Sequencing was performed on CD8+ T cells from peripheral blood mononuclear cells, taken in the second trimester of pregnancy.

CDR3 loop: CASSLLAAHYNEQFF. The DNA sequence is TGTGCCAGCAGTTTACTAGCGGCTCATTACAATGAGCAGTTCTTC. The chain is encoded by TRBV28 joined to TRBJ2-1, and 7 junction bases match TRBD2. CDR1 MDHEN and CDR2 SYDVKM were looked up in the germline V gene. For this chain, trimming is 2 bases at the V end and 4 bases at the J end, and the number of junction bases without a gene match is 5. There are 15 amino acids in the CDR3, from cysteine to phenylalanine inclusive. Only the CDR3 part of the read is kept: 45 bases, read in frame from the first base.